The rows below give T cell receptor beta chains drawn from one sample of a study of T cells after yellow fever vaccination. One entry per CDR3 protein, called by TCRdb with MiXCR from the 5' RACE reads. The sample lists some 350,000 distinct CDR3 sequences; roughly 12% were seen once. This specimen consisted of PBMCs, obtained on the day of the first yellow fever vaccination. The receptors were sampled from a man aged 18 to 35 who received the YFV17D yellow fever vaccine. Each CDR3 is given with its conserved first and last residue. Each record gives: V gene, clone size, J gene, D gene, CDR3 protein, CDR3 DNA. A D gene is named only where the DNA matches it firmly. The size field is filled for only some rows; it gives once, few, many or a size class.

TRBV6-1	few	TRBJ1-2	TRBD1	CASGKQGAWYPGGYTF	TGTGCCAGCGGGAAACAGGGGGCGTGGTATCCAGGCGGCTACACCTTC
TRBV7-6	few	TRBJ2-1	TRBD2	CASSLSASGASSYNEQFF	TGTGCCAGCAGCTTATCGGCTAGCGGGGCAAGCTCCTACAATGAGCAGTTCTTC
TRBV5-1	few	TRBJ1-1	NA	CASSLVPSQGTEAFF	TGCGCCAGCAGCTTGGTCCCTTCACAGGGCACTGAAGCTTTCTTT
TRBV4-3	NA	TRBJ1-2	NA	CASSQVIFGEGYTF	TGCGCCAGCAGCCAAGTAATTTTCGGGGAGGGCTACACCTTC
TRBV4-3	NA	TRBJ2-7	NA	CASSIYRDPNYEQYF	TGCGCCAGCAGCATTTACAGGGATCCTAACTACGAGCAGTACTTC
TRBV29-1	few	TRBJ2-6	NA	CSVGMGQSSSGANVLTF	TGCAGCGTGGGTATGGGACAAAGTTCCTCTGGGGCCAACGTCCTGACTTTC
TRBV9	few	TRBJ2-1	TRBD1	CASSSRDRTYNEQFF	TGTGCCAGCAGCTCACGGGACAGGACCTACAATGAGCAGTTCTTC
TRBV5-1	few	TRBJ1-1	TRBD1	CASSRGQRDTEAFF	TGCGCCAGCAGCCGGGGACAGCGGGACACTGAAGCTTTCTTT
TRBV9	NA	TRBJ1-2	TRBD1	CASSVMEGQNYGYTF	TGTGCCAGCAGCGTAATGGAGGGACAGAACTATGGCTACACCTTC
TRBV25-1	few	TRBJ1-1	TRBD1	CASSSRGRRGGTEAFF	TGTGCCAGCAGTTCCAGGGGGCGGAGGGGTGGCACTGAAGCTTTCTTT
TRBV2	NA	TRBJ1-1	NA	CASSENVGRTTEAFF	TGTGCCAGCAGTGAAAATGTGGGGCGGACGACTGAAGCTTTCTTT
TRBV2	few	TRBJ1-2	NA	CASTWYDGYTF	TGTGCCAGCACCTGGTATGATGGCTACACCTTC
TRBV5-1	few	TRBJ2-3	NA	CASSWVTSTDTQYF	TGCGCCAGCAGCTGGGTGACTAGCACAGATACGCAGTATTTT
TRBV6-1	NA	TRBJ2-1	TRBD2	CASNGGGTSYNEQFF	TGTGCCAGCAACGGCGGGGGGACCTCCTACAATGAGCAGTTCTTC
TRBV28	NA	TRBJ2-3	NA	CASRTAGTDTQYF	TGTGCCAGCAGAACGGCTGGCACAGATACGCAGTATTTT